The sequence of this T cell receptor (beta chain) was determined in a study of blood T cells in healthy people across ages. The V end lost 5 bases, the J end lost 1 base, and 14 bases lay between the germline ends. CDR3 length: 15 amino acids. CDR1 is LGHNA, CDR2 YNFKEQ, per germline. No fewer than 5.5 micrograms of total RNA were isolated from every sample. A second PCR of 7 to 11 cycles used a sample-barcoded 5' primer and a J-beta primer mix. TCRdb re-derived calls from the 5' RACE reads in MiXCR, one entry per CDR3 protein. The table records around 1.5 million distinct CDR3 sequences, 34% of them present only once.

This rearrangement joins TRBV4-2 to TRBJ1-1; no clear D. The origin of this receptor is a woman younger than 45 in good health. The source material was blood. The CDR3 is CASSSGSQQNTEAFF. CDR3 sequence (DNA): TGTGCCAGCAGCTCGGGGAGTCAGCAGAACACTGAAGCTTTCTTT.